A selection of T cell receptor beta chains follows, all from one sample in a study of blood T cell repertoires in COVID-19. Using immunoSEQ multiplex PCR, the repertoire was profiled, and TCRdb retains in-frame clones only, with some absent. Of approximately 250,000 clones in the sample, 75% to 90% are singletons; the top ten hold roughly 8.6%. Material: peripheral blood. The receptors derive from a human donor in a cohort sampled during active COVID-19. CDR3s include the opening cysteine and the closing phenylalanine or tryptophan. D genes are given only for firm matches. Only some rows state a clone size, as once, few, many or a class for expanded clones.

NA	TRBV7-2	TRBD2	TRBJ2-2	CASSLSGGNTGELFF	TGTGCCAGCAGCTTGAGCGGGGGGAACACCGGGGAGCTGTTTTTT
few	TRBV4-3	TRBD1	TRBJ2-7	CASSPDRGLYEQYF	TGCGCCAGCAGCCCTGACAGGGGGCTCTACGAGCAGTACTTC
once	TRBV16	NA	TRBJ2-7	CASSQSNSYEQYF	TGTGCCAGCAGCCAATCGAACAGCTACGAGCAGTACTTC
few	TRBV4-2	TRBD2	TRBJ2-1	CASSQAGGGGAGNEQFF	TGTGCCAGCAGCCAAGCGGGAGGCGGGGGGGCTGGCAATGAGCAGTTCTTC
NA	TRBV6-4	NA	TRBJ1-2	CASSPIPGAGYGYTF	TGTGCCAGCAGTCCCATCCCAGGGGCGGGCTATGGCTACACCTTC
NA	TRBV5-4	NA	TRBJ1-6	CASSLPGAPLHF	TGTGCCAGCAGCTTGCCAGGGGCACCCCTCCACTTT
once	TRBV5-8	NA	TRBJ2-3	CASSLGRRDTQYF	TGTGCCAGCAGCCTAGGAAGAAGAGATACGCAGTATTTT
NA	TRBV6-2/TRBV6-3	NA	TRBJ2-7	CASSKRTIYEQYF	TGTGCCAGCAGCAAACGGACTATCTACGAGCAGTACTTC
NA	TRBV10-2	TRBD1	TRBJ2-7	CASRATGSYEQYF	TGCGCCAGCAGAGCGACAGGGTCCTACGAGCAGTACTTC
NA	TRBV10-3	NA	TRBJ2-7	CAISEAQGIYEQYF	TGTGCCATCAGTGAGGCCCAGGGGATCTACGAGCAGTACTTC
many	TRBV3-1/TRBV3-2	TRBD1	TRBJ1-5	CASSPLTGKGSNQPQHF	TGTGCCAGCAGCCCGCTGACAGGGAAGGGTAGCAATCAGCCCCAGCATTTT
NA	TRBV10-3	TRBD1	TRBJ2-3	CAISRGRDTDTQYF	TGTGCCATCAGTAGGGGGCGCGACACAGATACGCAGTATTTT
NA	TRBV5-1	TRBD1	TRBJ1-4	CASSLDAGGNEKLFF	TGCGCCAGCAGCTTGGACGCAGGGGGGAATGAAAAACTGTTTTTT
NA	TRBV29-1	TRBD1	TRBJ2-1	CSVGFRTGLTNEQFF	TGCAGCGTTGGTTTCCGGACAGGTCTTACCAATGAGCAGTTCTTC
NA	TRBV6-2/TRBV6-3	NA	TRBJ1-2	CASNPRARNGYTF	TGTGCCAGCAACCCGAGGGCTCGGAATGGCTACACCTTC
NA	TRBV5-1	NA	TRBJ2-5	CASSPSAPQETQYF	TGCGCCAGCAGTCCATCAGCGCCTCAAGAGACCCAGTACTTC
NA	TRBV18	TRBD1	TRBJ1-2	CASSPPLTGGNYGYTF	TGTGCCAGCTCACCACCTTTGACAGGGGGCAACTATGGCTACACCTTC
NA	TRBV5-8	TRBD1	TRBJ2-3	CASSSGTGTASTDTQYF	TGTGCCAGCAGCTCAGGGACGGGGACAGCTAGCACAGATACGCAGTATTTT
NA	TRBV25-1	NA	TRBJ1-5	CASSDTRYSNQPQHF	TGTGCCAGCAGTGACACACGTTATAGCAATCAGCCCCAGCATTTT
once	TRBV11-2	NA	TRBJ2-5	CASSPARLVGAQYF	TGTGCCAGCAGCCCAGCCCGACTCGTCGGGGCCCAGTACTTC
NA	TRBV19	NA	TRBJ2-5	CASSIERRGETQYF	TGTGCCAGTAGTATAGAGAGGAGGGGAGAGACCCAGTACTTC
NA	TRBV7-8	TRBD1	TRBJ1-4	CASSLRDRGFNEKLFF	TGTGCCAGCAGCCTAAGGGACAGGGGGTTTAATGAAAAACTGTTTTTT